This T cell receptor (beta chain) was documented in a study of blood T cell repertoires in COVID-19. The CDR3 is made up of 14 amino acids. Repertoires were generated with immunoSEQ multiplex PCR, while TCRdb's copy carries only in-frame clones and drops some. The sample has roughly 250,000 clones; approximately 82% are singletons. Sequenced sample: peripheral blood. The source of this sequence is a woman aged 80 or over with acute or convalescent COVID-19. The chain carries TRBV21-1 and TRBJ1-1; the table gives TRBD1 as D, unverified against the DNA. TRBV21-1 is classified as a pseudogene. The chain's CDR3 is CASSRETGGTEAFF. The CDR3 DNA follows: TGTGCCAGCAGCCGCGAAACAGGGGGCACTGAAGCTTTCTTT.